The present TCR beta chain was sequenced within a study of blood T cell repertoires in COVID-19. The assay was immunoSEQ multiplex PCR, and TCRdb's table has in-frame clones only and misses some. The table has about 160,000 clones, just over 90% seen once. Germline CDR1 MNHEY, CDR2 SVGAGI. There are 14 residues in the CDR3. With 5 bases clipped from V and 5 bases from J, the junction kept 7 bases outside the gene matches. The chain links TRBV6-5 to TRBJ2-5; 8 nucleotides line up with TRBD1. The sample was peripheral blood. The sequence was obtained from a man younger than 35 with acute or convalescent COVID-19. The CDR3 loop reads CASSQQGGRETQYF. The CDR3 nucleotides read TGTGCCAGCAGTCAACAGGGGGGACGGGAGACCCAGTACTTC.